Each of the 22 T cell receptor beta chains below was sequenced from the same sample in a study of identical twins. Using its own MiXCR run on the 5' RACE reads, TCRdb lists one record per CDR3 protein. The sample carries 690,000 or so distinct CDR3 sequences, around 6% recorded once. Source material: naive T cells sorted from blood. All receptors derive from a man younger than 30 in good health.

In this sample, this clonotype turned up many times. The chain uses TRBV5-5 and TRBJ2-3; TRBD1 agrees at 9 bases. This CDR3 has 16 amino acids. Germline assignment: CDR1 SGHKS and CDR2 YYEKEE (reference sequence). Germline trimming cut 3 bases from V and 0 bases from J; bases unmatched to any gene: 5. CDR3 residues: CASSWDRVPSTDTQYF. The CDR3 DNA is TGTGCCAGCAGCTGGGACAGGGTCCCTAGCACAGATACGCAGTATTTT.

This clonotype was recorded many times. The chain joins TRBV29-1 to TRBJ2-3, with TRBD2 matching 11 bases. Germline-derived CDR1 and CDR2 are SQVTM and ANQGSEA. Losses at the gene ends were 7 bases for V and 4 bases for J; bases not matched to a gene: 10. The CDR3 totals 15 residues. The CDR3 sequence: CSALPLAGVPDTQYF. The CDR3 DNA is TGCAGCGCCCTGCCACTAGCGGGAGTTCCAGATACGCAGTATTTT.

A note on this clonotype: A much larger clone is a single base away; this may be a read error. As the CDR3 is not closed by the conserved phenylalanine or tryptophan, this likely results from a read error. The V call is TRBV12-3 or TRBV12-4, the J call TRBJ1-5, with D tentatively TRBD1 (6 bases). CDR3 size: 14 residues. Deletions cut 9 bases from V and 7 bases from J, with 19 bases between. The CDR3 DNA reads TGTGCCAGTCAAATTCAGGGGCGGGACCAGCCCCAGCATTCT. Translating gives CASQIQGRDQPQHS.

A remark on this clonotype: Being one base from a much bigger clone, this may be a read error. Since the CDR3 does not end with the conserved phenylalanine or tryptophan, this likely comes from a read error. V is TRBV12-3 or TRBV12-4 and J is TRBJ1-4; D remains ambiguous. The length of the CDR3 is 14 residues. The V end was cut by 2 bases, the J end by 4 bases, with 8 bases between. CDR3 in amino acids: CASSLQSFNEKLFC. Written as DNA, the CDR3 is TGTGCCAGCAGTTTACAGTCCTTTAATGAAAAACTGTTTTGT.

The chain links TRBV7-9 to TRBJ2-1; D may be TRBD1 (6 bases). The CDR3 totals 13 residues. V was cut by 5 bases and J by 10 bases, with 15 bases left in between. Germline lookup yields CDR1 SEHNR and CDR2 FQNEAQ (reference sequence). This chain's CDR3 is CASSQKDSSEQFF. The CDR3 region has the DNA TGTGCCAGCAGCCAAAAGGACAGCTCGGAGCAGTTCTTC.

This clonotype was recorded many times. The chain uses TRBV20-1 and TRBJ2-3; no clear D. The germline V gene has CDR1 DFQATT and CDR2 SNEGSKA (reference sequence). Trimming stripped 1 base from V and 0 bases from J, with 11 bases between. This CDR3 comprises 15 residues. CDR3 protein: CSARATAYSTDTQYF. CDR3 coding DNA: TGCAGTGCTAGAGCCACCGCGTATAGCACAGATACGCAGTATTTT.

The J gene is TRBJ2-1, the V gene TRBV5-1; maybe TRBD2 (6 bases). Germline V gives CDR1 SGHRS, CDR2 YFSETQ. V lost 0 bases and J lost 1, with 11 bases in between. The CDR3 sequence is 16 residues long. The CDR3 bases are TGCGCCAGCAGCTTGGAGTTTGCGGGATCCTACAATGAGCAGTTCTTC. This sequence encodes CASSLEFAGSYNEQFF.

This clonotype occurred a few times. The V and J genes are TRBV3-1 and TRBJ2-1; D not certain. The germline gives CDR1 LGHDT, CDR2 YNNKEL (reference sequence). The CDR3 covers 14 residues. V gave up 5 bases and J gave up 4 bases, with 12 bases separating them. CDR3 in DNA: TGTGCCAGCAGCAAAAGGAGAGTTTACAATGAGCAGTTCTTC. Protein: CASSKRRVYNEQFF.

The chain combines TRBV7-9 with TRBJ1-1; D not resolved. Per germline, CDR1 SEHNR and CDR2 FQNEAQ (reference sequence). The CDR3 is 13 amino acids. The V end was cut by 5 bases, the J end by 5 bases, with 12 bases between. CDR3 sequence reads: CASSLDPRTEAFF. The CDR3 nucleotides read TGTGCCAGCAGCCTGGACCCAAGGACTGAAGCTTTCTTT.

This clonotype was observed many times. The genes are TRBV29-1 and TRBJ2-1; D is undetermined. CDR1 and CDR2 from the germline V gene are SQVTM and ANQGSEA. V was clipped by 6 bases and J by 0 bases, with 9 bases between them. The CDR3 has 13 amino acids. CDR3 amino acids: CSVTSSSYNEQFF. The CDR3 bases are TGCAGCGTGACATCAAGCTCCTACAATGAGCAGTTCTTC.

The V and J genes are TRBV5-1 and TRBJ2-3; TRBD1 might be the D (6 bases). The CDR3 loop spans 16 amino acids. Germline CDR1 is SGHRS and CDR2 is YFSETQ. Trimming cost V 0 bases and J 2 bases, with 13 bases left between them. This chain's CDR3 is CASSLGQGRDTDTQYF. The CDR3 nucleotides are TGCGCCAGCAGCTTGGGCCAGGGGCGAGACACAGATACGCAGTATTTT.

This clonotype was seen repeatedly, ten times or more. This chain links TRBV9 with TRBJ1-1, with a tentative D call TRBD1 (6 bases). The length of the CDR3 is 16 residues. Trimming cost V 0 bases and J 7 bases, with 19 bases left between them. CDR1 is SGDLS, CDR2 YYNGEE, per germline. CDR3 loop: CASSVDGDILNGEAFF. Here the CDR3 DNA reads TGTGCCAGCAGCGTAGATGGGGACATTCTAAACGGTGAAGCTTTCTTT.

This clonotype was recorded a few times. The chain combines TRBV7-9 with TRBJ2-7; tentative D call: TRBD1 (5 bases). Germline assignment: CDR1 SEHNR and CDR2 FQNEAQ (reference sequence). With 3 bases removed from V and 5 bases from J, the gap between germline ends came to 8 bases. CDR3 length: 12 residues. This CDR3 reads CASSLRTHEQYF. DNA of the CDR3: TGTGCCAGCAGCTTGAGGACACACGAGCAGTACTTC.

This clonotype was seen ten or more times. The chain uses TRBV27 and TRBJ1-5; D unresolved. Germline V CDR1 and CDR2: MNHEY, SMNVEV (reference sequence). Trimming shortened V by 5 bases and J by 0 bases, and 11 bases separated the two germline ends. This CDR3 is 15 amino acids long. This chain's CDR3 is CASSPLGDSNQPQHF. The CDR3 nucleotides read TGTGCCAGCAGTCCCCTAGGAGATAGCAATCAGCCCCAGCATTTT.

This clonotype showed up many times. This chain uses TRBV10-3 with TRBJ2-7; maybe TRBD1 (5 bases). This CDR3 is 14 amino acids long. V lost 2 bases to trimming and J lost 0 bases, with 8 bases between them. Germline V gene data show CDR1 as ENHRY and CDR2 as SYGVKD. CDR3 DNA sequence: TGTGCCATCAGTGAGGGCAGGGCCTCCTACGAGCAGTACTTC. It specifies CAISEGRASYEQYF.

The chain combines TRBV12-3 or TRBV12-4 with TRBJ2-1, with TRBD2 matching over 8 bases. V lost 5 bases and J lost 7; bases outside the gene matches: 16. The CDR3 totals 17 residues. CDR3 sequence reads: CASSPSSAGGVGNEQFF. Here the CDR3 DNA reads TGTGCCAGCAGTCCCTCCTCGGCGGGGGGTGTTGGAAATGAGCAGTTCTTC.

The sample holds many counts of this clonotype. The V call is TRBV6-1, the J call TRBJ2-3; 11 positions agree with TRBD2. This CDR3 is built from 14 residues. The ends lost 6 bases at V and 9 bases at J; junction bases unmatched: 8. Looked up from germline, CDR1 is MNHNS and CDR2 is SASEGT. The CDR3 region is CASSQTSGGGTQYF. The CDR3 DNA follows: TGTGCCAGCAGCCAAACTAGCGGGGGAGGGACGCAGTATTTT.

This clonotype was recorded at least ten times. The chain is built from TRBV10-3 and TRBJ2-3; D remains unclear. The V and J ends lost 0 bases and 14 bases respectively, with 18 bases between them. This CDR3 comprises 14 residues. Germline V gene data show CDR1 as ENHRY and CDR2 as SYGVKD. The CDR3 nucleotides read TGTGCCATCAGTGAGTCGTGGCAGACCCAACACCCGTATTTT. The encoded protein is CAISESWQTQHPYF.

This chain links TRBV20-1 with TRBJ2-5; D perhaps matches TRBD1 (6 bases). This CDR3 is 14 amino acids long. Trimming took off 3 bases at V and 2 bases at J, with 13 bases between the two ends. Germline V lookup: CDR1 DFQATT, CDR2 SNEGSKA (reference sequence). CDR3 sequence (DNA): TGCAGTGCTAGGTCCGGACAGCCTCAAGAGACCCAGTACTTC. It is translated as CSARSGQPQETQYF.

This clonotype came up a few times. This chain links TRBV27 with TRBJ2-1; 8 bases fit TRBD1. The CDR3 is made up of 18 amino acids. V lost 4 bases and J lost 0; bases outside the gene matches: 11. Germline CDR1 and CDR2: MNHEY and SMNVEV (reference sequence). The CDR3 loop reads CASSSPRQGPFSYNEQFF. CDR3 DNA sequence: TGTGCCAGCAGTTCTCCTCGACAGGGGCCTTTCTCCTACAATGAGCAGTTCTTC.

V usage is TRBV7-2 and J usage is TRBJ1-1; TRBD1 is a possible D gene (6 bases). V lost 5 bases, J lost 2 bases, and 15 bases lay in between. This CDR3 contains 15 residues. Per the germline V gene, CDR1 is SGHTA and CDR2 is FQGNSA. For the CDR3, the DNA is TGTGCCAGCAGCCCGAGGGGGGGGTTTAACACTGAAGCTTTCTTT. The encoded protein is CASSPRGGFNTEAFF.

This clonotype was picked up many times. The DNA for the CDR3 is TGTGCCACCACCAGTTTAAGGGTCCCCGAGGATACGCAGTATTTT. It specifies CATTSLRVPEDTQYF. The chain carries TRBV27 and TRBJ2-3; D ambiguous. Germline CDR1 MNHEY, CDR2 SMNVEV (reference sequence). The CDR3 is 15 amino acids. V was shortened by 10 bases and J by 6 bases, with 23 bases between the two germline ends.